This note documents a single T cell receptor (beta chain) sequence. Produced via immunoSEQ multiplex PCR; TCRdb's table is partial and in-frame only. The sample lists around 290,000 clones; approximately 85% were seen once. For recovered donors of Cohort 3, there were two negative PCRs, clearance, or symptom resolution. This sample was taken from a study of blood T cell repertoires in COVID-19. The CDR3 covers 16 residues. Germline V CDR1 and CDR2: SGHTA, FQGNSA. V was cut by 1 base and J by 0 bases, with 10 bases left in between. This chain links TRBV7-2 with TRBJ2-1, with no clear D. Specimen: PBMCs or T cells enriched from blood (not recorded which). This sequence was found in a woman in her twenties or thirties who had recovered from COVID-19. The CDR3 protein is CASSLEGRGSYNEQFF. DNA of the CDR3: TGTGCCAGCAGCTTAGAAGGTAGAGGCTCCTACAATGAGCAGTTCTTC. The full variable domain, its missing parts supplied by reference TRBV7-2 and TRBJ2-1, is GAGVSQSPSNKVTEKGKDVELRCDPISGHTALYWYRQSLGQGLEFLIYFQGNSAPDKSGLPSDRFSAERTGGSVSTLTIQRTQQEDSAVYLCASSLEGRGSYNEQFFGPGTRLTVL.